This TCR beta chain was captured by sequencing in a study of type 1 and type 2 diabetes patients. The wider study: Sequencing for the whole study yielded about 18 million paired-end reads. Study-wide results and limits: In type 2 diabetes, highly-expanded CD4+ clones took a median about 3.9% of reads. Age and gender were not matched between study groups.

Regarding this clonotype: Its antigen is still unknown.

Genomic DNA was the PCR template. A primer set of 30 forward and 13 reverse primers amplified the CDR3. MiXCR, run by TCRdb on the multiplex PCR reads, gives a single entry per CDR3 protein. The sample includes a few hundred thousand distinct CDR3 sequences, roughly 50% of them seen just once. The CDR3 loop spans 16 amino acids. The V and J ends lost 0 bases and 4 bases respectively, with 13 bases between them. Germline loops: CDR1 LNHNV, CDR2 YYDKDF (reference sequence). J is TRBJ2-1 and V is TRBV15; D ambiguous. The sequenced sample consisted of peripheral blood mononuclear cells (PBMCs). The clonotype originates from a man between 18 and 35 years old with type 2 diabetes. This chain's CDR3 is CATSRDNQPRYNEQFF. The CDR3 DNA reads as TGTGCCACCAGCAGAGACAACCAGCCGCGTTACAATGAGCAGTTCTTC.